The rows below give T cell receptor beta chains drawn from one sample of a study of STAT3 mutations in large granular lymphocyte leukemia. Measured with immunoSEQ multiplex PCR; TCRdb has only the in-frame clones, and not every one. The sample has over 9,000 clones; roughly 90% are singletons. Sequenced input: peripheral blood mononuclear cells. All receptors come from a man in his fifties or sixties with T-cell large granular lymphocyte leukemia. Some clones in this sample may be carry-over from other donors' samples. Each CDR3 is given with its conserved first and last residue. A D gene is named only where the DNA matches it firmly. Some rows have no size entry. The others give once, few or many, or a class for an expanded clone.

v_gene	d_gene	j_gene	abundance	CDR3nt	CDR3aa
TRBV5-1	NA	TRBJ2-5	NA	TGCGCCAGCAGCTTAGGCAGAGGTGCAGAGACCCAGTACTTC	CASSLGRGAETQYF
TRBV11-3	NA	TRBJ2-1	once	TGTGCCAGCAGCGGAAGGGGGAATGAGCAGTTCTTC	CASSGRGNEQFF
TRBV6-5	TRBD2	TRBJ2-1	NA	TGTGCCAGCAGTTACTCGACGTCGGGAGGGCCGGGTGAGCAGTTCTTC	CASSYSTSGGPGEQFF
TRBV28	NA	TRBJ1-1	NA	TGTGCCAGCAGCCTCCGAGGCACTGAAGCTTTCTTT	CASSLRGTEAFF
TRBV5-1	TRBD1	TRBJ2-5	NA	TGCGCCAGCAGCCCCGGGACAGCCCGTCAAGAGACCCAGTACTTC	CASSPGTARQETQYF
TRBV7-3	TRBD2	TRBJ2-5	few	TGTGCCAGCGCGACTAGCGGGAGAGAGACCCAGTACTTC	CASATSGRETQYF
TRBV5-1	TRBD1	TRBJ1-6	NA	TGCGCCAGCAGCGGACAGGGGAATTCACCCCTCCACTTT	CASSGQGNSPLHF
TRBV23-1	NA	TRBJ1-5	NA	TGCGCCAGCAGTCAATCCGTTGGTGTGGATGGCTCCTGGGGTCAAGATCAGCCCCAGCATTTT	CASSQSVGVDGSWGQDQPQHF
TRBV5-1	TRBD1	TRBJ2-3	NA	TGCGCCAGCAGCCCGGGACAGGGCACAGATACGCAGTATTTT	CASSPGQGTDTQYF
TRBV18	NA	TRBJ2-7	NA	TGTGCCAGCTCACCAGGGGCGGGGACCGCCTACGAGCAGTACTTC	CASSPGAGTAYEQYF
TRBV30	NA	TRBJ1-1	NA	TGTGCCTGGAGCCGGATGAACACTGAAGCTTTCTTT	CAWSRMNTEAFF
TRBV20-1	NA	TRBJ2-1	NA	TGCAGTGCTAGTTCGGATGAGCAGTTCTTC	CSASSDEQFF
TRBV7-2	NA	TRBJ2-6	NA	TGTGCCAGCAGCGCCCAGTCTGGGGCCAACGTCCTGACTTTC	CASSAQSGANVLTF
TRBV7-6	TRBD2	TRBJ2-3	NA	TGTGCCAGCAGCTTAACTAGCGGGAGGGTTTGGGATACGCAGTATTTT	CASSLTSGRVWDTQYF
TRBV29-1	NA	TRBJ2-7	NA	TGCAGCGTTGCCCGGGACGGAGGGTACGAGCAGTACTTC	CSVARDGGYEQYF
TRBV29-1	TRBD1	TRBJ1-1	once	TGCAGCGTTGACGTCCCGGGACAGGGTTCCGCTTTCTTT	CSVDVPGQGSAFF
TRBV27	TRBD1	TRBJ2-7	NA	TGTGCCAGCACCCCCGGGACAGGGGGCGCGATCGGCGAGCAGTACTTC	CASTPGTGGAIGEQYF
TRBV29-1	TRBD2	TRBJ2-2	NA	TGCAGCGTGGGACTAGCGGGAGGGACGAACACCGGGGAGCTGTTTTTT	CSVGLAGGTNTGELFF
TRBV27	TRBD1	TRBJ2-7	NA	TGTGCCAGCAGTTCGACGCCCTCCGGGACAGGGACCTACGAGCAGTACTTC	CASSSTPSGTGTYEQYF
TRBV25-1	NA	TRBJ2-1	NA	TGTGCCAGCAGTGAATCGACGACCGTAGCCTCCTACAATGAGCAGTTCTTC	CASSESTTVASYNEQFF
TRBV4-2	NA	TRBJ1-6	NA	TGTGCCAGCAGCCAAGATGCGGGACGGATTAATTCACCCCTCCACTTT	CASSQDAGRINSPLHF
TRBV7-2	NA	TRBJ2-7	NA	TGTGCCAGCAGCTCCAACAGGGCTTCCGAGCAGTACTTC	CASSSNRASEQYF
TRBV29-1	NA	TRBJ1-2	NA	TGCAGCGTCCAGGGAGATGGCTACACCTTC	CSVQGDGYTF
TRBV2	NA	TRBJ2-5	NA	TGTGCCAGCAGGGGGACGATCGGATTGCAAGAGACCCAGTACTTC	CASRGTIGLQETQYF
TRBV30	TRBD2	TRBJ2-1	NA	TGTGCCTGGAGTGTCCTGGGGACTAGCGGCTCCTACAATGAGCAGTTCTTC	CAWSVLGTSGSYNEQFF
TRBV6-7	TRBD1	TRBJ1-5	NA	TGTGCCAGCAGTTCCGCGGACAGGGGAAATCAGCCCCAGCATTTT	CASSSADRGNQPQHF
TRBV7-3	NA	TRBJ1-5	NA	TGTGCCAGCAGCTTATCCGGGGGCAATCAGCCCCAGCATTTT	CASSLSGGNQPQHF
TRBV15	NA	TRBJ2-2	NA	TGTGCCACCAGCAGAGATAGAGGCTGGGAGCTGTTTTTT	CATSRDRGWELFF
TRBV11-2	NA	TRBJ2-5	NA	TGTGCCAGCAGCCCTAGTAGGGGGGGACAAGAGACCCAGTACTTC	CASSPSRGGQETQYF
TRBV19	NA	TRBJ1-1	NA	TGTGCCAGTAAGCGCAGTGGGGATACTGAAGCTTTCTTT	CASKRSGDTEAFF
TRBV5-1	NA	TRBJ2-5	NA	TGCGCCAGCAGCTTGGGTTCGGGGCAAGAGACCCAGTACTTC	CASSLGSGQETQYF
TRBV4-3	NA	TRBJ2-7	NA	TGCGCCAGCAGCCAAGATCCCCGTGGGGCCCCCGAGGCCTACGAGCAGTACTTC	CASSQDPRGAPEAYEQYF
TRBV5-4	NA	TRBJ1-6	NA	TGTGCCAGCAGCTTCGACGCCATAAGGGGTTCACCCCTCCACTTT	CASSFDAIRGSPLHF
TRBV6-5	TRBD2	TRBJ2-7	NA	TGTGCCAGCAGTCCCCCCGAAGCGGGGGGTGACGAGCAGTACTTC	CASSPPEAGGDEQYF
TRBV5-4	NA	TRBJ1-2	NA	TGTGCCAGCAGCGCAGAGAACGGTTATGGCTACACCTTC	CASSAENGYGYTF
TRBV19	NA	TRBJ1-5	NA	TGTGCCACCACCCGGGACGGGCATCAGCCCCAGCATTTT	CATTRDGHQPQHF
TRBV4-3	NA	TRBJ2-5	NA	TGCGCCAGCAGCCCCGTTTGGGGGTTCCAAGAGACCCAGTACTTC	CASSPVWGFQETQYF
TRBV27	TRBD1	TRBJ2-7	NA	TGTGCCAGCAGTTACCTTGGACAGGGATTGTACGAGCAGTACTTC	CASSYLGQGLYEQYF
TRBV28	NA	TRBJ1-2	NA	TGTGCCAGCAAGGGGGGGGCAGGTATCTATGGCTACACCTTC	CASKGGAGIYGYTF
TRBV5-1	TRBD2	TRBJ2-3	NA	TGCGCCAGCAGCTTAGCGGGAGGGACCACAGATACGCAGTATTTT	CASSLAGGTTDTQYF
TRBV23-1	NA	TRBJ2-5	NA	TGCGCCAGCAGTCAAGTGGGAATCCTGAGGGGGTACCAAGAGACCCAGTACTTC	CASSQVGILRGYQETQYF
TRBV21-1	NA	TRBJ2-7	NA	TGTGCCAGCCGTGGGGACATCGGTTTGTGGGAGCAGTACTTC	CASRGDIGLWEQYF
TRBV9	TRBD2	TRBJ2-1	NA	TGTGCCAGCAGCCCGGACGCTAGCGGGTTGACCAATGAGCAGTTCTTC	CASSPDASGLTNEQFF
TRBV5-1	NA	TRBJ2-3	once	TGCGCCAGCAGCCGACGACTAGGTCAGTCCACAGATACGCAGTATTTT	CASSRRLGQSTDTQYF
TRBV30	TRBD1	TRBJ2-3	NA	TGTGCCGGCACCGGGACAGGGGGCGCGGATACGCAGTATTTT	CAGTGTGGADTQYF
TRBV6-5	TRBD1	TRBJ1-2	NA	TGTGCCAGCAGTCTCCAGACAGGGTTTGGCTACACCTTC	CASSLQTGFGYTF
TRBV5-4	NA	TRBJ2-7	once	TGTGCCAGCCGAGGATTCATGTCCTACGAGCAGTACTTC	CASRGFMSYEQYF
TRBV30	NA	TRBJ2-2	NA	TGTGCCTGGACTTTTGGGGGCGCGAACACCGGGGAGCTGTTTTTT	CAWTFGGANTGELFF
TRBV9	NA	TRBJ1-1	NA	TGTGCCAGCAGCGTAGGAGGGAGAACTGAAGCTTTCTTT	CASSVGGRTEAFF